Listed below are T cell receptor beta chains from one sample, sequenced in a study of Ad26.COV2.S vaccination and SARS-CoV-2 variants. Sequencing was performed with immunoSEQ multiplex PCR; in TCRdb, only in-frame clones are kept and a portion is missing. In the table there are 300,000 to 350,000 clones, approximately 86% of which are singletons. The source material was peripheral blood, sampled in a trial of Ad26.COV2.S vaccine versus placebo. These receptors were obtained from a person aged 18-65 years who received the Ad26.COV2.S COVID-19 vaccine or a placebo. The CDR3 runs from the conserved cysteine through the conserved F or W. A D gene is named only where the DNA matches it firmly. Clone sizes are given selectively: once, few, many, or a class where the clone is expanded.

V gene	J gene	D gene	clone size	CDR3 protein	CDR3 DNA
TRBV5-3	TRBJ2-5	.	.	CARSLGLQRETQYF	TGTGCCAGAAGCTTGGGGCTGCAAAGAGAGACCCAGTACTTC
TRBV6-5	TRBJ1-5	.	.	CASRGGTNQPQHF	TGTGCCAGCAGAGGAGGGACAAATCAGCCCCAGCATTTT
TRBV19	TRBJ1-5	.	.	CASSIGLGSNQPQHF	TGTGCCAGTAGTATTGGCCTTGGGAGCAATCAGCCCCAGCATTTT
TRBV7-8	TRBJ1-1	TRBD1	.	CASSLVSHNYRGKNTEAFF	TGTGCCAGCAGCTTAGTCTCACATAACTACAGGGGAAAAAACACTGAAGCTTTCTTT
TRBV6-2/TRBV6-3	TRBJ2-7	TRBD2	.	CASSYSGTNSYEQYF	TGTGCCAGCAGTTACTCAGGGACTAACTCCTACGAGCAGTACTTC
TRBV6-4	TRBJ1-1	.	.	CASSEDRDPEDTEAFF	TGTGCCAGCAGTGAGGACCGGGACCCCGAGGACACTGAAGCTTTCTTT
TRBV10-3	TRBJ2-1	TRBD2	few	CAISDSPTSGSPNEQFF	TGTGCCATCAGTGACTCCCCGACTAGCGGGAGTCCTAATGAGCAGTTCTTC
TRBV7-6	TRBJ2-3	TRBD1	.	CASSPLAGTGSTDTQYF	TGTGCCAGCAGCCCTTTGGCCGGGACAGGTAGCACAGATACGCAGTATTTT
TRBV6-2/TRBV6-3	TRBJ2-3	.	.	CASSSLGRDTDTQYF	TGTGCCAGCAGTTCCCTCGGACGGGACACAGATACGCAGTATTTT
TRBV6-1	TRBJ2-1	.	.	CASSDVACEQFF	TGTGCCAGCAGTGATGTGGCGTGTGAGCAGTTCTTC
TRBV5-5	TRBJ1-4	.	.	CASNRQPDEKLFF	TGTGCCAGCAATCGGCAACCCGATGAAAAACTGTTTTTT
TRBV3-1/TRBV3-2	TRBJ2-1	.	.	CASSQLSGRNEQFF	TGTGCCAGCAGCCAATTATCGGGGAGGAATGAGCAGTTCTTC
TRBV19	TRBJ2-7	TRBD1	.	CASSISWTGNSYEQYF	TGTGCCAGTAGTATAAGTTGGACAGGGAATTCCTACGAGCAGTACTTC
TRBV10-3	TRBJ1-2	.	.	CAAGRNYGYTF	TGTGCCGCTGGACGGAACTATGGCTACACCTTC
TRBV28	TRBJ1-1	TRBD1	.	CASSLFRGRTEAFF	TGTGCCAGCAGTTTATTCAGGGGGCGAACTGAAGCTTTCTTT
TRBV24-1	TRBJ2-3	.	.	CATSDFGGTDTQYF	TGTGCCACCAGTGATTTTGGGGGCACAGATACGCAGTATTTT
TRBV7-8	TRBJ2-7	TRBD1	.	CASSQSGQGKYEQYF	TGTGCCAGCAGCCAGAGTGGACAGGGAAAATACGAGCAGTACTTC
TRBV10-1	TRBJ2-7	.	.	CASSDAGHEQYF	TGCGCCAGCAGTGACGCGGGTCACGAGCAGTACTTC
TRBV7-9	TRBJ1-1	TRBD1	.	CASSPARTGAATEAFF	TGTGCCAGCAGCCCCGCCCGGACAGGGGCGGCCACTGAAGCTTTCTTT
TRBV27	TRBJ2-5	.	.	CASSFRDRETQYF	TGTGCCAGCAGTTTCCGGGACCGAGAGACCCAGTACTTC
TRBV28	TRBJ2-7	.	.	CASSLLTGVRGEQYF	TGTGCCAGCAGCTTGTTGACAGGAGTACGTGGCGAGCAGTACTTC
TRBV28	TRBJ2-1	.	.	CASFGPLSSYNEQFF	TGTGCCAGCTTCGGACCTTTAAGCTCCTACAATGAGCAGTTCTTC